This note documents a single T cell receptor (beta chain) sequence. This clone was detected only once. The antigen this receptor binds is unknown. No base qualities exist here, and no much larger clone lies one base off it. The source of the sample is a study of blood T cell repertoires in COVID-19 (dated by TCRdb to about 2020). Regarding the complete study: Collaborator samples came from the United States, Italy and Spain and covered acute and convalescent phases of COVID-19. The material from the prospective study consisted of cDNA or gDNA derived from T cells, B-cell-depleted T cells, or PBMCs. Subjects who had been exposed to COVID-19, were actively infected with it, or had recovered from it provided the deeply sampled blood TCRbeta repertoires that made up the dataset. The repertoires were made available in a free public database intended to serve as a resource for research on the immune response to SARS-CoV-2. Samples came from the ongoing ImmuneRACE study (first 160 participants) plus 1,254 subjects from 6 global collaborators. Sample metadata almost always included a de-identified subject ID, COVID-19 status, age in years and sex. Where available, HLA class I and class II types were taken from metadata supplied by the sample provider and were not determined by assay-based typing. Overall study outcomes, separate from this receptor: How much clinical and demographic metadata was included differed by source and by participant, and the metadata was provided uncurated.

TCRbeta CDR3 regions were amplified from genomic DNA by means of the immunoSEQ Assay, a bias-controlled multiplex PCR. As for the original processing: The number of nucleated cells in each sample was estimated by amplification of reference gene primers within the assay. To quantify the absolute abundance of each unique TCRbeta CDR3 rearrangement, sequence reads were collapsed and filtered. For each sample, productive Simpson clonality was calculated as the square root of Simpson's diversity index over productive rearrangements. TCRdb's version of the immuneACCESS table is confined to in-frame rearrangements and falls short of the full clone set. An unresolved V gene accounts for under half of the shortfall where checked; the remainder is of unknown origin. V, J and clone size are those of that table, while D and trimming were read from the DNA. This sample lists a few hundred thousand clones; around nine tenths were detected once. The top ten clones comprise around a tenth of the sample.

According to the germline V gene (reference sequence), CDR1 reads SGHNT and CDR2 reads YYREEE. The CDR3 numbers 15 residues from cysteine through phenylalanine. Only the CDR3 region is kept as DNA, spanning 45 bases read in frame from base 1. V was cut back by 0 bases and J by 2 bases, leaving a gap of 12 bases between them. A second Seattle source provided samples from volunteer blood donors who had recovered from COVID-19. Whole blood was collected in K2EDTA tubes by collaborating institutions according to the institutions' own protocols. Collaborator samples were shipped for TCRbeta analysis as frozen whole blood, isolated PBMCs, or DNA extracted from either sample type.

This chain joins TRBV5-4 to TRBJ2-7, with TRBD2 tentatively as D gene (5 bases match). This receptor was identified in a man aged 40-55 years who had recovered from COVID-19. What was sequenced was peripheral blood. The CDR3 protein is CASSLDLAGTYEQYF. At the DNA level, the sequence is TGTGCCAGCAGCTTGGATCTAGCAGGAACCTACGAGCAGTACTTC.